Below, 7 T cell receptor beta chains from the same sample are listed, as sequenced in a study of response to subunit inactivated influenza vaccine (dated by TCRdb to the late 2010s). The library was generated by RT-PCR. The data were produced on an Illumina HiSeq 2500. TCRdb ran its own pipeline on the public reads, namely fastp trimming at Q25 and MiXCR clone calling, and kept in-frame beta chains. For every CDR3 protein sequence, its rows merge into one entry that carries the most common genes and DNA. This sample has 800,000 or so distinct CDR3 sequences in its table, and approximately 21% of those were observed once. The leading ten clones occupy roughly 10% of the sample. The input for sequencing was PBMCs from blood, taken 4 to 6 days after vaccination. These receptors were taken from a man in his fifties who received an inactivated influenza vaccine. Donor details come from another sample of the same person, matched by shared clones.

The CDR3 bases are TGCAGTGCTACGGGGACAACCCGAGGCAGCTACGAGCAGTACTTC. This translates into CSATGTTRGSYEQYF. The chain has TRBV20-1 and TRBJ2-7, with a possible D match to TRBD1 (6 bases). V lost 4 bases and J 3 bases, leaving 19 bases between the germline ends. Germline loops: CDR1 DFQATT, CDR2 SNEGSKA (reference sequence). The CDR3 is 15 amino acids.

This clonotype showed up many times. The CDR3 spells CASSLGPNEKLFF. CDR3 sequence (DNA): TGTGCCAGCAGCTTAGGCCCTAATGAAAAACTGTTTTTT. This chain links TRBV7-6 with TRBJ1-4; D unclear. Germline loops: CDR1 SGHVS, CDR2 FNYEAQ. The CDR3 covers 13 residues. The germline V and J ends were trimmed by 1 base and 3 bases, with 3 bases remaining between them.

As regards this clonotype: Germline and junction disagree at one end, which may indicate a read error. The gene calls are TRBV7-7 and TRBJ2-2; D gene ambiguous. This CDR3 has 15 residues. Germline-derived CDR1 and CDR2 are SSHAT and FNYEAQ (reference sequence). The CDR3 here is CASSLKHPGHGELFF. For the CDR3, the DNA is TGTGCTAGCAGCTTAAAGCATCCGGGTCACGGGGAGCTGTTTTTT.

The J gene is TRBJ2-7, the V gene TRBV7-9; D is perhaps TRBD1 (6 bases). From germline, CDR1 is SEHNR and CDR2 FQNEAQ (reference sequence). The V end was cut by 2 bases, the J end by 6 bases, with 14 bases between. CDR3 length equals 14 residues. The CDR3 is CASSLLGASIEQYF. DNA of the CDR3: TGTGCCAGCAGCTTATTGGGGGCCTCGATCGAGCAGTACTTC.

This clonotype was counted between two and nine times. The rearrangement links TRBV5-1 to TRBJ2-6; a weak D match, TRBD1 (5 bases). The CDR3 sequence is 19 residues long. Germline V gene sequence: CDR1 SGHRS, CDR2 YFSETQ. Trimming took off 0 bases at V and 0 bases at J, with 16 bases between the two ends. The CDR3 is CASSLVASRAASGANVLTF. CDR3 nucleotides: TGCGCCAGCAGCTTGGTTGCTTCCAGGGCTGCCTCTGGGGCCAACGTCCTGACTTTC.

This clonotype was counted between two and nine times. J is TRBJ2-3 and V is TRBV12-3 or TRBV12-4; 8 nucleotides match TRBD2. This CDR3 comprises 18 residues. V shed 3 bases, J shed 2 bases, and the junction held 13 bases outside the gene matches. The CDR3 DNA reads as TGTGCCAGCAGTTTTTTATACCGGCGGCGGGAGGTCACAGATACGCAGTATTTT. This encodes CASSFLYRRREVTDTQYF.

This clonotype was recorded a few times. V usage is TRBV12-3 or TRBV12-4 and J usage is TRBJ2-7, with TRBD1 matching 10 bases. The CDR3 has 15 residues. V gave up 5 bases and J gave up 1 base; unmatched junction bases: 5. The DNA of the CDR3 is TGTGCCAGCAGTAGGGGACAGGGGCCATCCTACGAGCAGTACTTC. Encoded protein: CASSRGQGPSYEQYF.